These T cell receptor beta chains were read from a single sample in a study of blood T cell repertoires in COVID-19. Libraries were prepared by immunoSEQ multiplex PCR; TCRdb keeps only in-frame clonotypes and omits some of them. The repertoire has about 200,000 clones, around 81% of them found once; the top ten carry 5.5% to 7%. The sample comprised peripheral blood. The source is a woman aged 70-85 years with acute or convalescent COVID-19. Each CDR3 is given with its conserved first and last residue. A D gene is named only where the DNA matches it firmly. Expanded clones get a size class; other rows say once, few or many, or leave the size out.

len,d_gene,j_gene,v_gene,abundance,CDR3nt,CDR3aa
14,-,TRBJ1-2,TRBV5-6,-,TGTGCCAGCAGCTTGGCCCCAGGGGTTGTAGGCTACACCTTC,CASSLAPGVVGYTF
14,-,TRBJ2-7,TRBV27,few,TGTGCCAGCAGTTTATCGGTAGGGAGCTACGAGCAGTACTTC,CASSLSVGSYEQYF
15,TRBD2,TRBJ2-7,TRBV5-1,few,TGCGCCAGCAGCCCCAGCGGGAGTGTCTCCTACGAGCAGTACTTC,CASSPSGSVSYEQYF
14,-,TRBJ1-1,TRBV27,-,TGTGCCAGCAGTCGACAGGAATACCCCACTGAAGCTTTCTTT,CASSRQEYPTEAFF
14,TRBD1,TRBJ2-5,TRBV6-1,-,TGTGCCAGCAGTGAACAGGGGGACCAAGAGACCCAGTACTTC,CASSEQGDQETQYF
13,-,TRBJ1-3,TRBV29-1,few,TGCAGCGTTGAGACAAACTCTGGAAACACCATATATTTT,CSVETNSGNTIYF
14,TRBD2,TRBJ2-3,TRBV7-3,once,TGTGCCAGCAGCTCCGGACTAGCGACAGATACGCAGTATTTT,CASSSGLATDTQYF
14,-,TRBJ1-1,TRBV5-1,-,TGCGCCAGCAGCTTGGTTCGGGGGTATACTGAAGCTTTCTTT,CASSLVRGYTEAFF
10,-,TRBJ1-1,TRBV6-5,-,TGTGCCGCCGGGAGGGGTGAAGCTTTCTTT,CAAGRGEAFF
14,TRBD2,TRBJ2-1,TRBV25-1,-,TGTGCCAGCAGTGAATCCGGGGAGGGAAATGAGCAGTTCTTC,CASSESGEGNEQFF
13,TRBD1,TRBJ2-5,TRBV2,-,TGTGCCAGCAGGCCGACAGGGGAGGAGACCCAGTACTTC,CASRPTGEETQYF